The rows below give T cell receptor beta chains drawn from one sample of a study of blood T cell repertoires in COVID-19. This table comes from immunoSEQ multiplex PCR, and its TCRdb copy is limited to in-frame clones, with some not included. This repertoire shows more than 80,000 clones, 65% to 75% found once; its top ten account for 0.9%. Input material: peripheral blood. These receptors were taken from a human donor with acute or convalescent COVID-19. The donor label of this sample is uncertain. CDR3s include the opening cysteine and the closing phenylalanine or tryptophan. A D gene is named only where the DNA matches it firmly. Size tells how often a clone was seen (once, few, many) or the class of an expanded clone, and some rows leave it out.

clone_size	d_call	v_call	j_call	cdr3_aa	cdr3_nt
.	TRBD1	TRBV6-5	TRBJ1-5	CASSLTGSQPQHF	TGTGCCAGCAGCCTGACAGGGTCTCAGCCCCAGCATTTT
.	.	TRBV7-2	TRBJ2-7	CASSLSPSYEQYF	TGTGCCAGCAGCTTAAGCCCCTCCTACGAGCAGTACTTC
.	.	TRBV20-1	TRBJ2-7	CSASHRYEQYF	TGCAGTGCTAGTCACCGGTACGAGCAGTACTTC
few	.	TRBV4-1	TRBJ2-1	CASSRTGGPEQFF	TGCGCCAGCAGCCGCACGGGGGGCCCTGAGCAGTTCTTC
.	TRBD1	TRBV2	TRBJ1-2	CASSTGGQVGYTF	TGTGCCAGCTCGACAGGGGGGCAGGTCGGCTACACCTTC
.	TRBD1	TRBV5-1	TRBJ1-6	CASSSRTGADSPLHF	TGCGCCAGCAGCTCAAGGACAGGGGCGGATTCACCCCTCCACTTT
.	TRBD1	TRBV2	TRBJ1-5	CASSEVDRNQPQHF	TGTGCCAGCAGTGAGGTGGACAGGAATCAGCCCCAGCATTTT
.	.	TRBV29-1	TRBJ2-5	CSVEGGSYQETQYF	TGCAGCGTTGAAGGGGGCAGTTACCAAGAGACCCAGTACTTC
few	TRBD2	TRBV5-6	TRBJ2-1	CASSIGLAGDNEQFF	TGTGCCAGCAGCATAGGACTAGCGGGCGATAATGAGCAGTTCTTC
many	TRBD2	TRBV6-6	TRBJ2-7	CASSYSGTSEYEQYF	TGTGCCAGCAGTTACTCTGGGACTAGCGAGTACGAGCAGTACTTC
.	.	TRBV6-5	TRBJ2-1	CASSYSRQLDYREQFF	TGTGCCAGCAGTTACTCCAGACAGTTAGATTACAGAGAGCAGTTCTTC
.	.	TRBV2	TRBJ1-5	CASRPDSRGPQHF	TGTGCCAGCAGGCCAGATAGCAGGGGGCCCCAGCATTTT
few	.	TRBV9	TRBJ1-1	CASSPHQDSWATEAFF	TGTGCCAGCAGCCCCCACCAGGACAGTTGGGCCACTGAAGCTTTCTTT